Sequencing of this T cell receptor beta chain was carried out in a study of shared clonotypes between healthy human individuals. Study-level points and caveats: Lower generation probabilities were found for non-shared clonotypes than for those shared by all four donors.

The method was immunoSEQ multiplex PCR; TCRdb's version includes in-frame clones alone and lacks a portion of them. The sample holds about 2.3 million clones, less than 95% seen once. CDR3 size: 17 residues. Concerning this clone: Its matching antigen is unknown.

V gene TRBV12-2 combines with J gene TRBJ1-5. TRBV12-2 is deemed a pseudogene. This TCR was recovered from a man between 18 and 29 years old in good health. Some clones in this sample may be carry-over from other donors' samples. Sequenced: naive CD4+ T cells from PBMCs. Documented subset: CD45RA+ positively selected. The CDR3 loop is CASRLADNPPSNQPQHF. CDR3 DNA: TGTGCAAGTCGCTTAGCTGATAACCCCCCCAGCAATCAGCCCCAGCATTTT.